The rows below give T cell receptor beta chains drawn from one sample of a study of CD8 T cells in ankylosing spondylitis. MiXCR was run by TCRdb on the 5' RACE reads, yielding one entry per CDR3 protein. The profile shows under 150,000 distinct CDR3 sequences, about a tenth of them singletons. The sample consisted of blood, either unsorted or a sorted T cell fraction (not recorded which). Source of these receptors: a male donor with ankylosing spondylitis or in good health (not recorded which). Both conserved end residues are trimmed from each CDR3.

v_gene: TRBV24-1
j_gene: TRBJ2-1
CDR3aa: ATSDLTSGSINEQF

v_gene: TRBV18
j_gene: TRBJ2-5
CDR3aa: ASSSGYQETQY

v_gene: TRBV7-2
j_gene: TRBJ2-1
CDR3aa: ASSLPGLAGNNEQF

v_gene: TRBV28
j_gene: TRBJ2-7
CDR3aa: ASSFGGQLGYEQY

v_gene: TRBV29-1
j_gene: TRBJ2-1
CDR3aa: SVEIGAPPMDEQS

v_gene: TRBV12-3/TRBV12-4
j_gene: TRBJ2-5
CDR3aa: ASSPGLAGPQETQY

v_gene: TRBV4-1
j_gene: TRBJ2-3
CDR3aa: ASSQVTTSTDTQY

v_gene: TRBV5-1
j_gene: TRBJ1-2
CDR3aa: ASSWSTRGGDGYT

v_gene: TRBV5-6
j_gene: TRBJ1-5
CDR3aa: ASSLFSGLSNQPQH

v_gene: TRBV7-3
j_gene: TRBJ2-2
CDR3aa: ASSRSNTGELF

v_gene: TRBV18
j_gene: TRBJ2-2
CDR3aa: ASSRLAANTGELF

v_gene: TRBV7-2
j_gene: TRBJ2-1
CDR3aa: ASSSRTSDEQF

v_gene: TRBV20-1
j_gene: TRBJ2-7
CDR3aa: SARGLGTSDYEQY

v_gene: TRBV10-3
j_gene: TRBJ2-5
CDR3aa: AISGGQQETQY

v_gene: TRBV5-1
j_gene: TRBJ2-7
CDR3aa: ASSLEAQSEQY

v_gene: TRBV11-1
j_gene: TRBJ2-1
CDR3aa: ASSLVGLASGTGNEQF

v_gene: TRBV12-5
j_gene: TRBJ2-3
CDR3aa: ASARAAFTDTQY

v_gene: TRBV7-8
j_gene: TRBJ1-1
CDR3aa: ASSPPPLEAF

v_gene: TRBV2
j_gene: TRBJ2-3
CDR3aa: ASKGLVSGTDTQY

v_gene: TRBV27
j_gene: TRBJ2-5
CDR3aa: ASSSTGGRKTQY

v_gene: TRBV7-2
j_gene: TRBJ2-7
CDR3aa: ASSPHLSGSPSYEQY

v_gene: TRBV7-8
j_gene: TRBJ2-3
CDR3aa: ASSVHRDGESGTDTQY

v_gene: TRBV7-2
j_gene: TRBJ2-1
CDR3aa: ASSSVRGSRSYNEQF

v_gene: TRBV20-1
j_gene: TRBJ2-6
CDR3aa: SASSGIWGGANGLT

v_gene: TRBV5-1
j_gene: TRBJ2-4
CDR3aa: ASSFGGLAGAGANIQY

v_gene: TRBV20-1
j_gene: TRBJ2-7
CDR3aa: SAREWGSRPYEQY

v_gene: TRBV5-1
j_gene: TRBJ2-5
CDR3aa: ASSWGGTQETQY

v_gene: TRBV20-1
j_gene: TRBJ2-7
CDR3aa: SAREHGGVSYEQY

v_gene: TRBV6-5
j_gene: TRBJ1-1
CDR3aa: ASSYSLPGQMNTEAF

v_gene: TRBV7-9
j_gene: TRBJ2-5
CDR3aa: ASSLLAGPREAQY

v_gene: TRBV29-1
j_gene: TRBJ1-2
CDR3aa: SAVWQAGGYT

v_gene: TRBV29-1
j_gene: TRBJ1-2
CDR3aa: SVEKGAVYGYT

v_gene: TRBV6-2/TRBV6-3
j_gene: TRBJ2-7
CDR3aa: ASSYVLRTEQY

v_gene: TRBV20-1
j_gene: TRBJ2-5
CDR3aa: SAVLADSETQY

v_gene: TRBV6-2/TRBV6-3
j_gene: TRBJ2-6
CDR3aa: ASSYSSLLSGANVLT

v_gene: TRBV29-1
j_gene: TRBJ2-5
CDR3aa: SVVFWSPGGIDQETQY

v_gene: TRBV12-3/TRBV12-4
j_gene: TRBJ1-5
CDR3aa: ATNDEGGAKPQH

v_gene: TRBV3-1
j_gene: TRBJ2-1
CDR3aa: ASSQGRGTVPWF

v_gene: TRBV18
j_gene: TRBJ2-3
CDR3aa: ASSRDRETDTQY

v_gene: TRBV6-4
j_gene: TRBJ1-6
CDR3aa: ASSDGGFGIYWNSPLH

v_gene: TRBV7-9
j_gene: TRBJ2-7
CDR3aa: ASSLEAGFAAIYEQY

v_gene: TRBV18
j_gene: TRBJ2-3
CDR3aa: ASSPINEGDTQY

v_gene: TRBV27
j_gene: TRBJ2-7
CDR3aa: ASSLGMDSYEQY

v_gene: TRBV20-1
j_gene: TRBJ2-3
CDR3aa: SARDGRAPDTQY

v_gene: TRBV5-4
j_gene: TRBJ2-1
CDR3aa: ASSWGLAGDNEQF

v_gene: TRBV7-9
j_gene: TRBJ2-7
CDR3aa: ASSLSVLSEPLGEQY

v_gene: TRBV5-6
j_gene: TRBJ2-1
CDR3aa: ASSWSTSGDPNEQF

v_gene: TRBV20-1
j_gene: TRBJ2-1
CDR3aa: SARNSGRKEQF

v_gene: TRBV4-2
j_gene: TRBJ2-1
CDR3aa: ASSQSGTHGEQF

v_gene: TRBV29-1
j_gene: TRBJ2-1
CDR3aa: SVDRENEQF

v_gene: TRBV4-1
j_gene: TRBJ1-4
CDR3aa: ASSPRVANEKLF

v_gene: TRBV6-2/TRBV6-3
j_gene: TRBJ2-1
CDR3aa: ASSYSEDEQF

v_gene: TRBV29-1
j_gene: TRBJ1-1
CDR3aa: SAQTGIRTEAF

v_gene: TRBV12-3/TRBV12-4
j_gene: TRBJ2-7
CDR3aa: ASKSGTSGTYEQY

v_gene: TRBV3-1
j_gene: TRBJ2-3
CDR3aa: ASRAGGPVDTQY